In this sample, the clone carrying this TCR beta chain turned up a few times. Its antigen is unidentified. These data originate in a study of blood T cells in healthy people across ages. Findings and caveats of the study: Without sorted subsets, naive and antigen-experienced compartments could not be conclusively compared.

The ends lost 6 bases at V and 4 bases at J; junction bases unmatched: 13. The CDR3 spans 16 residues. Through a sample-barcoded 5' primer and a J-beta primer mix, a second PCR was run for roughly 7 to 12 cycles. Every molecule of cDNA carried a tag from a template-switch adaptor with 12 random nucleotides. TCRdb re-analysed the 5' RACE reads in MiXCR, keeping a single row per CDR3 protein. The table shows about 840,000 distinct CDR3 sequences, with approximately 32% occurring only once. These sequences were also reported in another study, on T cells of mothers and their children. That source notes: The study obtained over 8.5 million TCR beta CDR3 reads per mother and around 3 million per child.

Sequenced material: blood. V is TRBV12-3 or TRBV12-4 and J is TRBJ1-2; 8 nucleotides agree with TRBD1. This receptor was identified in a woman aged 35 to 49 in good health. For the CDR3, the DNA is TGTGCCAGCAGCCGACAGGGGACACACACAACCTATGGCTACACCTTC. It encodes CASSRQGTHTTYGYTF.